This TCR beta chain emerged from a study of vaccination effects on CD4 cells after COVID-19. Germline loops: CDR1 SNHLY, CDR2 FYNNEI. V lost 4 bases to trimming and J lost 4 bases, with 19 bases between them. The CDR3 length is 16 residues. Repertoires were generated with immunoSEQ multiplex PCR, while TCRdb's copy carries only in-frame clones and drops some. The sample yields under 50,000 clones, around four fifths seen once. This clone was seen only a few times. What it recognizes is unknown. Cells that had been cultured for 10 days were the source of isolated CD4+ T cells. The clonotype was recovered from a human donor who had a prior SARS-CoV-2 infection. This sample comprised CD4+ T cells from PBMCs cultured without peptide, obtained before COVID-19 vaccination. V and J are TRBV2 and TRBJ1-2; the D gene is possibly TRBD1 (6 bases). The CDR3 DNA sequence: TGTGCCAGCAGTGTAGCCCCGGGGGGCGGGGGCTATGGCTACACCTTC. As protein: CASSVAPGGGGYGYTF.